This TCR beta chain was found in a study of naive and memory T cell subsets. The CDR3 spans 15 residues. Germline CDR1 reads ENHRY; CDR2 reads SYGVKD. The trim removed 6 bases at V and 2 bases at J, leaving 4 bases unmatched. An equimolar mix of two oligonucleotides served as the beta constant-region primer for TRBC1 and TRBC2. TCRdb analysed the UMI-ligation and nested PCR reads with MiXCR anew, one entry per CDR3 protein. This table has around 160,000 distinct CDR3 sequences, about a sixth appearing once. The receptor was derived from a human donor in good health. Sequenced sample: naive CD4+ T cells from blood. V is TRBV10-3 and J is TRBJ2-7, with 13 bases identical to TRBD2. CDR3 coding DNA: TGTGCCATCAGGGGGGGACTAGCGGGGACCTACGAGCAGTACTTC. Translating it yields CAIRGGLAGTYEQYF.